This TCR beta chain is from a study of shared clonotypes between healthy human individuals. The wider study: Each donor's CD4 naive and CD4 memory cells filled three plates apiece, CD8 naive two, and CD8 memory one.

Study-level points and caveats: Memory subsets generally showed lower estimated richness than naive subsets. When naive CD4 clonotypes were compared across a few donors, about 5% were shared.

Comments on this clone: Its matching antigen is unknown.

Data came from immunoSEQ multiplex PCR; TCRdb stores just in-frame clones and leaves some out. Among some 980,000 clones listed, less than 85% were seen once. The J segment lost 8 bases and the V segment lost 4 bases, leaving 8 bases of the junction unmatched. This CDR3 region has 15 residues. The germline CDR1 and CDR2 sequences are MDHEN and SYDVKM. This sequence originates from a man between 18 and 35 years old in good health. The sample consisted of memory CD4+ T cells sorted from blood. As for subset: CD45RA-negative fraction. The rearrangement joins TRBV28 to TRBJ1-4; 9 bases agree with TRBD1. The CDR3 protein is CASSSTGGAGEKLFF. For the CDR3, the DNA is TGTGCCAGCAGTTCCACAGGGGGCGCGGGGGAAAAACTGTTTTTT.